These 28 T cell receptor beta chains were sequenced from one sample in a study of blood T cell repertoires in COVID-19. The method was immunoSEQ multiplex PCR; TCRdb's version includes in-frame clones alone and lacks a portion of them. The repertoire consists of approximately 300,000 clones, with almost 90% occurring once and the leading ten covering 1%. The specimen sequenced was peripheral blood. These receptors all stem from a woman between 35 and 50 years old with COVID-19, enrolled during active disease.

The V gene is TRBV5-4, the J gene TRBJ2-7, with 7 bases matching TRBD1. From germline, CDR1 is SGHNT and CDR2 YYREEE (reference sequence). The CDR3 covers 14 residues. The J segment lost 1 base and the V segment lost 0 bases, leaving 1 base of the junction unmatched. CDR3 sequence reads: CASSLVQGSYEQYF. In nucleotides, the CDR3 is TGTGCCAGCAGCTTGGTACAGGGGTCCTACGAGCAGTACTTC. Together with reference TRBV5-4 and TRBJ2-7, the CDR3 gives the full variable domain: ETGVTQSPTHLIKTRGQQVTLRCSSQSGHNTVSWYQQALGQGPQFIFQYYREEENGRGNFPPRFSGLQFPNYSSELNVNALELDDSALYLCASSLVQGSYEQYFGPGTRLTVT.

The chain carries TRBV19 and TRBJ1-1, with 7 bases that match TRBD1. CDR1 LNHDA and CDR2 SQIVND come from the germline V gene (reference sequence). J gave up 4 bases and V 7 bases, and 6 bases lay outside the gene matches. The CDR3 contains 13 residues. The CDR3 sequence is CASNHGTVTEAFF. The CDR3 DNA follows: TGTGCCAGTAACCACGGGACAGTCACTGAAGCTTTCTTT.

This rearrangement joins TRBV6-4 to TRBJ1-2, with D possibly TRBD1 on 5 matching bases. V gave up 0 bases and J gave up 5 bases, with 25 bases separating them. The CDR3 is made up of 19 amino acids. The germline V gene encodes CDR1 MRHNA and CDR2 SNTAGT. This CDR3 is CASSDSLLGGQNGIYGYTF. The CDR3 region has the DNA TGTGCCAGCAGTGACTCCTTACTGGGAGGACAAAATGGGATTTATGGCTACACCTTC.

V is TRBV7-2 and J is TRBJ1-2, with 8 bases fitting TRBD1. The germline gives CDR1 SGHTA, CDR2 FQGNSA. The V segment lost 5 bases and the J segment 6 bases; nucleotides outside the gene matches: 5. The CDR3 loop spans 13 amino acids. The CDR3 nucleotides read TGTGCCAGCAGCGCGGACAGGGTAAATGGCTACACCTTC. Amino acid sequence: CASSADRVNGYTF.

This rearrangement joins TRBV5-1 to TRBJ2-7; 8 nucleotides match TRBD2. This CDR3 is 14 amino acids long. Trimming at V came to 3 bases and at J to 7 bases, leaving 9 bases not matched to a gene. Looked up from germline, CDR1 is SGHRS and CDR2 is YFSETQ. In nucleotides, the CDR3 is TGCGCCAGCAGCTCGGGAGGGCTGTCGGATGAGCAGTACTTC. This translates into CASSSGGLSDEQYF.

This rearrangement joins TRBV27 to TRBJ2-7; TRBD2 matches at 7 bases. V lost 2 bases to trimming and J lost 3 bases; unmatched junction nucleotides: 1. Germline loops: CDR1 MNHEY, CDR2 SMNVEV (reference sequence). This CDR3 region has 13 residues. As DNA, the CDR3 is TGTGCCAGCAGTTTACGGGAGGACTACGAGCAGTACTTC. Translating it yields CASSLREDYEQYF.

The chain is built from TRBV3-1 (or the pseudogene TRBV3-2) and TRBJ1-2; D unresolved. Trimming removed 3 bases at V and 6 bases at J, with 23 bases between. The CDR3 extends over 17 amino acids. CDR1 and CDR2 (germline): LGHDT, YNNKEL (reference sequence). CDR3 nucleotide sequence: TGTGCCAGCAGCCACGATAACTTCCACCTCCGAGGCGATGGCTACACCTTC. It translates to CASSHDNFHLRGDGYTF.

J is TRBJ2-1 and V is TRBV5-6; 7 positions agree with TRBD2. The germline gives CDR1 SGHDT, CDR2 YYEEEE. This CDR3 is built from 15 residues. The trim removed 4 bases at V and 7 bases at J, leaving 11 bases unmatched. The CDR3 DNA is TGTGCCAGCAGCCTCGGGTGGCGGGAGATAAATGAGCAGTTCTTC. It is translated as CASSLGWREINEQFF.

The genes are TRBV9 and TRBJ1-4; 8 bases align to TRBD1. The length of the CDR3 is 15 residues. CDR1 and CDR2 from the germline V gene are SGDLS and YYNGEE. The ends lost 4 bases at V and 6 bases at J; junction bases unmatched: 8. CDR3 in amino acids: CASSTAQGAYEKLFF. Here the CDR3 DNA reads TGTGCCAGCAGCACCGCCCAGGGGGCGTATGAAAAACTGTTTTTT.

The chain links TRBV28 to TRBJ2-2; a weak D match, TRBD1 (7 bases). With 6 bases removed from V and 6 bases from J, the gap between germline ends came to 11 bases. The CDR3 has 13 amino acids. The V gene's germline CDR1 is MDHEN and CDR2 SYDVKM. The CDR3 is CASREGAPGELFF. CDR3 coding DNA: TGTGCCAGCAGGGAGGGGGCGCCCGGGGAGCTGTTTTTT.

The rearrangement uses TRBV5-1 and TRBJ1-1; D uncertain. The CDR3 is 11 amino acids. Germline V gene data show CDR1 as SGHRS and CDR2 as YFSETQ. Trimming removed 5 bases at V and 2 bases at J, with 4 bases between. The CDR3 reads CASRSNTEAFF. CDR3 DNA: TGCGCCAGCAGGAGTAACACTGAAGCTTTCTTT.

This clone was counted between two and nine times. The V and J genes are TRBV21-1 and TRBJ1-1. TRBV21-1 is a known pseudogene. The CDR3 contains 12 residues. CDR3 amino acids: CGGLGVNTEAFF. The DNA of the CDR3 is TGTGGGGGACTGGGAGTGAACACTGAAGCTTTCTTT.

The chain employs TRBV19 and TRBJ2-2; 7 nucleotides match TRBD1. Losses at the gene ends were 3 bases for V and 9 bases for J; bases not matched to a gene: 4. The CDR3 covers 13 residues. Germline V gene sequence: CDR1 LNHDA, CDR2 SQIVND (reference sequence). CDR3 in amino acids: CASSMRGQRELFF. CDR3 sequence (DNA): TGTGCCAGTAGTATGAGGGGGCAGAGGGAGCTGTTTTTT.

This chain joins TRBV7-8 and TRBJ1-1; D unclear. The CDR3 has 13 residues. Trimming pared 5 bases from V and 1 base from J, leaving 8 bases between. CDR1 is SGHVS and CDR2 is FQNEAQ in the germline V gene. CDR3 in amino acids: CASSLRQNTEAFF. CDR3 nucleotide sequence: TGTGCCAGCAGCCTTCGACAGAACACTGAAGCTTTCTTT.

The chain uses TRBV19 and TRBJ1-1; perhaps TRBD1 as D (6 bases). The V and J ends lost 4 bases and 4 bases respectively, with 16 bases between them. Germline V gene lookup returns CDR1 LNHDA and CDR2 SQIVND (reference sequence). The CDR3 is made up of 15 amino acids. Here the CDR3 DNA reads TGTGCCAGTAGTACCACAGGGCCCCGGGGCACTGAAGCTTTCTTT. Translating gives CASSTTGPRGTEAFF.

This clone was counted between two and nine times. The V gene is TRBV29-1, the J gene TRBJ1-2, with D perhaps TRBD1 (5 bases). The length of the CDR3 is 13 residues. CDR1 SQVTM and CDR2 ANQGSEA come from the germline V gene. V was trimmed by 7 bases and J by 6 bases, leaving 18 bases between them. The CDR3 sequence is CSDRQTGFDGYTF. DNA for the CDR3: TGCAGCGACCGACAGACCGGGTTCGATGGCTACACCTTC.

The CDR3, as DNA: TGCGCCAGCAGTGAGGCCGGACTGCCACGAACCGAGCAGTACTTC. Its protein is CASSEAGLPRTEQYF. The chain has TRBV10-2 and TRBJ2-7; D may be TRBD2 (5 bases). This CDR3 contains 15 residues. The germline gives CDR1 WSHSY, CDR2 SAAADI. Trimming stripped 2 bases from V and 6 bases from J, with 17 bases between.

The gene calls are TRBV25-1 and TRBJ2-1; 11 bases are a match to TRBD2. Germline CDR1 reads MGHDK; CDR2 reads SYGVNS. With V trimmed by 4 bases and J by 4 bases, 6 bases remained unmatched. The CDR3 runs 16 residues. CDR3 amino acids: CASSVLTSGAYNEQFF. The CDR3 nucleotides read TGTGCCAGCAGTGTGCTGACTAGCGGGGCATACAATGAGCAGTTCTTC.

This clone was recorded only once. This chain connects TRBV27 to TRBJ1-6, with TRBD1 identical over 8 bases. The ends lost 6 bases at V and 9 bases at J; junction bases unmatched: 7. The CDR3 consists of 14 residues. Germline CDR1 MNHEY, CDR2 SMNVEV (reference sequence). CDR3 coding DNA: TGTGCCAGCAGCGTAGGCAGGGGGCTTTCACCCCTCCACTTT. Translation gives CASSVGRGLSPLHF.

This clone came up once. The CDR3 sequence: CASSKGQGTYNQPQHF. The CDR3 DNA is TGTGCCAGCAGCAAAGGACAGGGAACGTACAATCAGCCCCAGCATTTT. The chain is built from TRBV7-2 and TRBJ1-5, with TRBD1 identical over 8 bases. This CDR3 contains 16 residues. Germline trimming cut 5 bases from V and 3 bases from J; bases unmatched to any gene: 9. CDR1 and CDR2 (germline): SGHTA, FQGNSA.

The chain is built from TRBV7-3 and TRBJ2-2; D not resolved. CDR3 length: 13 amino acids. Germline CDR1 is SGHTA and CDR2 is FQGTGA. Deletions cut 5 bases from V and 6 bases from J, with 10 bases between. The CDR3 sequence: CASSPGNAGELFF. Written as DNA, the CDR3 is TGTGCCAGCAGCCCGGGTAACGCCGGGGAGCTGTTTTTT.

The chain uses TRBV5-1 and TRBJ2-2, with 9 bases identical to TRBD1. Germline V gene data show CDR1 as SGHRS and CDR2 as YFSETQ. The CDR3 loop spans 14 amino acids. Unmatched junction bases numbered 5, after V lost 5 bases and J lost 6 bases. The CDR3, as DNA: TGCGCCAGCAGTTTGACAGGGGGGGCCGGGGAGCTGTTTTTT. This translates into CASSLTGGAGELFF.

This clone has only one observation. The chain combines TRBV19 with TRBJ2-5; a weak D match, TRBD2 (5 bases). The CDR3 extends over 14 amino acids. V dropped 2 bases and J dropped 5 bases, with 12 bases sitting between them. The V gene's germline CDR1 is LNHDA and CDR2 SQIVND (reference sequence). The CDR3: CASSIRTERETQYF. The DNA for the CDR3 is TGTGCCAGTAGTATAAGGACGGAGCGGGAGACCCAGTACTTC.

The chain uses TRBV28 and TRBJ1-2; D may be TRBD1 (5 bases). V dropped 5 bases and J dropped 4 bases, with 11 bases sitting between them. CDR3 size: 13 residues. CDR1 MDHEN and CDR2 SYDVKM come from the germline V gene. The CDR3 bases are TGTGCCAGCAGTAGGGGTAACGGCTATGGCTACACCTTC. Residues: CASSRGNGYGYTF.

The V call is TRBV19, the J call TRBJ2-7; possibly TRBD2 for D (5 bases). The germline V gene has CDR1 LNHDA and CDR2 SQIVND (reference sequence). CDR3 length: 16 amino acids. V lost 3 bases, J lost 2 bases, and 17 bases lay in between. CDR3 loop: CASSIAGPPGAYEQYF. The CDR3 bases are TGTGCCAGTAGTATTGCTGGGCCCCCCGGGGCCTACGAGCAGTACTTC.

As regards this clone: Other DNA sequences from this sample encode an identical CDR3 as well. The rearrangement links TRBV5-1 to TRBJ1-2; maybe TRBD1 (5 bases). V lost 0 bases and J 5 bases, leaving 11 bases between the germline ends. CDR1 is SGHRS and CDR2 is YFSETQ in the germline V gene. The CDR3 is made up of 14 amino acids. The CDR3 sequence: CASSLGQGGYGYTF. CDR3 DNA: TGCGCCAGCAGCTTGGGTCAGGGTGGGTATGGCTACACCTTC.

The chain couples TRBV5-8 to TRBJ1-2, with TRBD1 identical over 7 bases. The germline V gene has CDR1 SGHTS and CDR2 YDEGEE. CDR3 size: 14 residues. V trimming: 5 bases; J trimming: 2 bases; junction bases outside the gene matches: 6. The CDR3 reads CASRKTGTNYGYTF. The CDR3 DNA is TGTGCCAGCAGAAAGACAGGGACCAACTATGGCTACACCTTC.

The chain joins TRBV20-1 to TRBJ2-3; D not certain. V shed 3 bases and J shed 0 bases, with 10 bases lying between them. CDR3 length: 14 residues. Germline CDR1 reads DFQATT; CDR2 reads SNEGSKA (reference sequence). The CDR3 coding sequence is TGCAGTGCTAGTATTCTTACTAGCACAGATACGCAGTATTTT. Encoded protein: CSASILTSTDTQYF.